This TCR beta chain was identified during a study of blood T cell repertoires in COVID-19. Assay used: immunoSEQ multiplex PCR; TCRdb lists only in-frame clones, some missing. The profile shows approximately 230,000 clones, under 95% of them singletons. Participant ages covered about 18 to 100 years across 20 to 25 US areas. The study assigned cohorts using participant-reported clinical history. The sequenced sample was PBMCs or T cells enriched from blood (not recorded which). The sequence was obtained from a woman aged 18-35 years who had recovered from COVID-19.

The CDR3 here is CASTGQNTGELFF. CDR3 DNA: TGTGCCAGTACCGGACAGAACACCGGGGAGCTGTTTTTT. V and J are TRBV19 and TRBJ2-2, with a weak D call TRBD1 (5 bases). The CDR3 runs to 13 residues. V shed 7 bases and J shed 1 base, with 7 bases lying between them. The germline CDR1 and CDR2 sequences are LNHDA and SQIVND (reference sequence).